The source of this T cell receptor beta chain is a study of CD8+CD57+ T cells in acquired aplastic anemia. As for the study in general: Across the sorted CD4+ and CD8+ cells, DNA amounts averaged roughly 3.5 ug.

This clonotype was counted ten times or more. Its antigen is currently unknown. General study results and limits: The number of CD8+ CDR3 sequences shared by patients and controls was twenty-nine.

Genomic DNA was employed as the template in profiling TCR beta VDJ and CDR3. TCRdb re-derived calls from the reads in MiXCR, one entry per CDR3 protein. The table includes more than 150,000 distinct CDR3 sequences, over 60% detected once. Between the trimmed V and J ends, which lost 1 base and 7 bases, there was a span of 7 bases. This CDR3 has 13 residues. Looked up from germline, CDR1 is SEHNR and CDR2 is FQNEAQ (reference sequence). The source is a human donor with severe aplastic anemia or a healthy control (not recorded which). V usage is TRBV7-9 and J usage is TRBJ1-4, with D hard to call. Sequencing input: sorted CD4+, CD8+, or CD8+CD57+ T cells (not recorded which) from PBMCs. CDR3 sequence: CASSLDRTEKLFF. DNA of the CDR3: TGTGCCAGCAGCTTAGACCGGACTGAAAAACTGTTTTTT.